This TCR beta chain originates from a study of graft-versus-host responses after intestinal transplantation. Background on the study: Recipients were given multivisceral, liver-intestinal, or isolated intestinal transplants. Anti-thymocyte globulin was used for induction in all recipients, who then took tacrolimus and steroids for approximately 3 years.

Comment on this clone: Its antigen is as yet unknown.

Lymphocytes from graft epithelium and lamina propria were isolated. Method: immunoSEQ multiplex PCR; TCRdb's copy keeps in-frame clones and lacks some. The sample shows about 13,000 clones, roughly 81% of them seen only once. Findings of the study overall: Investigators detected GvH clones in recipient marrow, with some emerging earlier in ileum or blood.

V shed 0 bases and J shed 0 bases, with 5 bases lying between them. Per germline, CDR1 LGHNA and CDR2 YNFKEQ. The CDR3 totals 14 residues. The specimen was ileum tissue, collected 16 days after intestinal transplant. This chain joins TRBV4-2 and TRBJ1-1; D uncertain. The sequence derives from a human patient who received an intestinal transplant, so some T cells may come from the graft donor. The CDR3 DNA sequence: TGTGCCAGCAGCCAAGACATTTTGAACACTGAAGCTTTCTTT. This gives the protein CASSQDILNTEAFF.